The present TCR beta chain was sequenced within a study of T cell responses to AZD1222 COVID-19 vaccine. Across the whole study: The analysis combined second doses at about 4 or about 12 weeks.

Assay used: immunoSEQ multiplex PCR; TCRdb lists only in-frame clones, some missing. This table has 200,000 to 300,000 clones, roughly 93% appearing once. Germline CDR1 is SGHTA and CDR2 is FQGTGA. The V and J ends lost 5 bases and 5 bases respectively, with 12 bases between them. CDR3 length equals 13 residues. General study results and limits: The study identified only 6 or 7 AZD1222 recipients as seropositive at baseline. Possibly, clonal diversity was underestimated; donors were largely white British and included more females.

As regards this clone: As yet, its antigen is unknown.

The chain joins TRBV7-3 to TRBJ1-2; D gene ambiguous. Sequenced material: peripheral blood, taken on day 0 of AZD1222 vaccination. The source of this sequence is an adult in good health. This CDR3 reads CASSPDGKYGYTF. The CDR3 DNA is TGTGCCAGCAGCCCGGACGGTAAATATGGCTACACCTTC.